Listed here are 9 T cell receptor beta chains from one sample, sequenced in a study of blood T cell repertoires in COVID-19. Here immunoSEQ multiplex PCR was the method, and the copy in TCRdb shows in-frame clones only, minus some. The sample includes hundreds of thousands of clones, approximately 82% of them seen just once. Material: PBMCs or T cells enriched from blood (not recorded which). The receptors originated from a man between 35 and 55 years old who had been exposed to COVID-19.

The chain recombines TRBV5-1 with TRBJ1-2, with 8 bases identical to TRBD1. Germline CDR1 reads SGHRS; CDR2 reads YFSETQ. The trim removed 0 bases at V and 9 bases at J, leaving 7 bases unmatched. The length of the CDR3 is 14 residues. The CDR3 coding sequence is TGCGCCAGCAGCTTGGGAGGACAGGGATTTAGCTACACCTTC. Translation: CASSLGGQGFSYTF.

The chain has TRBV30 and TRBJ2-1, with 11 bases identical to TRBD2. V trimming: 3 bases; J trimming: 5 bases; junction bases outside the gene matches: 6. The CDR3 has 15 residues. Looked up from germline, CDR1 is GTSNPN and CDR2 is SVGIG (reference sequence). CDR3 region: CAWSATSGANNEQFF. The CDR3 DNA is TGTGCCTGGAGCGCGACTAGCGGGGCTAACAATGAGCAGTTCTTC.

The chain employs TRBV29-1 and TRBJ2-1; D gene ambiguous. Germline CDR1 SQVTM, CDR2 ANQGSEA. The CDR3 covers 11 residues. Trimming removed 4 bases at V and 8 bases at J, with 9 bases between. The CDR3 protein is CSVVLGYEQFF. The CDR3 DNA follows: TGCAGCGTTGTCTTGGGCTATGAGCAGTTCTTC.

The genes are TRBV9 and TRBJ1-2; weak D call: TRBD1 (6 bases). The CDR3 runs 15 residues. The V and J ends lost 3 bases and 4 bases respectively, with 16 bases between them. Per the germline V gene, CDR1 is SGDLS and CDR2 is YYNGEE. The CDR3: CASSGFSQGFYGYTF. In nucleotides, the CDR3 is TGTGCCAGCAGCGGATTTTCACAGGGCTTCTATGGCTACACCTTC.

The CDR3, as DNA: TGTGCCACCAGTGATTTCTCACAGGGCCAGCAGTTCTTC. It translates to CATSDFSQGQQFF. The chain joins TRBV24-1 to TRBJ2-1; D is possibly TRBD1 (6 bases). Germline V gives CDR1 KGHDR, CDR2 SFDVKD. Trimming shortened V by 1 base and J by 11 bases, and 11 bases separated the two germline ends. CDR3 size: 13 residues.

The chain has TRBV25-1 and TRBJ2-7; 7 nucleotides agree with TRBD1. In germline, CDR1 is MGHDK, CDR2 SYGVNS. This CDR3 is 14 amino acids long. J gave up 6 bases and V 6 bases, and 11 bases lay outside the gene matches. CDR3 DNA sequence: TGTGCCAGCAGACGACAGGGACCACCGGTCGAGCAGTACTTC. Amino acid sequence: CASRRQGPPVEQYF.

V and J are TRBV7-9 and TRBJ2-5, with TRBD2 identical over 8 bases. The CDR3 covers 16 residues. V trimming: 4 bases; J trimming: 4 bases; junction bases outside the gene matches: 11. CDR1 and CDR2 from the germline V gene are SEHNR and FQNEAQ (reference sequence). CDR3 nucleotide sequence: TGTGCCAGCAGCTGGCTTGTCTTGGGACTAGGAGAGACCCAGTACTTC. Translation gives CASSWLVLGLGETQYF. The whole variable domain, filled in from reference TRBV7-9 and TRBJ2-5, reads DTGVSQNPRHKITKRGQNVTFRCDPISEHNRLYWYRQTLGQGPEFLTYFQNEAQLEKSRLLSDRFSAERPKGSFSTLEIQRTEQGDSAMYLCASSWLVLGLGETQYFGPGTRLLVL.

About this clone itself: Other DNA sequences in this specimen translate into the identical CDR3. The chain links TRBV29-1 to TRBJ1-5; 7 bases line up with TRBD1. Germline-derived CDR1 and CDR2 are SQVTM and ANQGSEA. J was trimmed by 4 bases and V by 6 bases; bases with no gene match: 6. This CDR3 spans 13 amino acids. CDR3 DNA: TGCAGCGTCGCCGGGACAGAGAATCAGCCCCAGCATTTT. As protein: CSVAGTENQPQHF.

The chain employs TRBV4-2 and TRBJ1-5; no definite D call. Deletions cut 1 base from V and 10 bases from J, with 14 bases between. CDR1 and CDR2 (germline): LGHNA, YNFKEQ. This CDR3 is built from 14 residues. The CDR3 here is CASSQGGEGGPQHF. The CDR3 DNA follows: TGTGCCAGCAGCCAAGGTGGGGAGGGAGGTCCCCAGCATTTT.